The following is a T cell receptor beta chain sequence with its context. Which antigen it targets is not known. Library preparation used 5' RACE. For each TCR library, 3,500 to 4,500 ng of total RNA was used. For each sample, cDNA synthesis with SMARTScribe reverse transcriptase was split into eight separate reactions. Unique molecular identifiers containing a 6-nucleotide sample barcode were introduced through template switching during cDNA synthesis. TCRalpha and TCRbeta cDNA was amplified by two nested PCRs of about 15 and 9 cycles, with bead purification after each PCR. Before amplification, cDNA was treated with uracil DNA-glycosylase and purified using the QIAquick PCR purification kit. The second PCR added Illumina TruSeq-compatible adapters along with sample-specific barcodes. Library quality and concentration were assessed using TapeStation and Qubit, and roughly 5 ng of each library was pooled. Sequencing of the pooled libraries was done on an Illumina HiSeq2500 single-index Rapid Run using custom sequencing primers and 2 x 100 bp reads. The paper's processing steps were these. MiGEC version 1.2.6 was used for UMI-based consensus assembly, which corrected PCR and sequencing errors. MiXCR version 2.1.1 was used for V(D)J alignment, clonotype assembly and CDR3 extraction. To normalise gene usage, clonotype sharing and MAIT/NKT TCR abundance, the analysis used the top 1000, 10 000 and 20 000 clonotypes per sample. After downsampling to 27 000 UMIs, diversity was calculated as the inverse Simpson index using the vegan R package. Statistical testing used paired Mann-Whitney U tests on the discordant twin pairs and applied Benjamini-Hochberg correction for multiple testing. TCRdb reprocessed the reads, so every CDR3 protein sequence counts as one entry and DNA is not shown. The V and J calls were determined by TCRdb, not by the authors. This sample's clone table shows 330,000 or so distinct CDR3 sequences. The ten largest clonotypes hold around 2% of the sample.

The germline V gene supplies CDR1 WSHSY and CDR2 SAAADI. The cysteine opens and the phenylalanine closes a CDR3 of 14 amino acids. The record lacks a DNA sequence. From each donor, an approximately 2.7 ml peripheral blood sample was collected into PAXgene tubes and kept at -80 degrees C. Total RNA was isolated from whole blood with the PAXgene blood miRNA kit on an automated QIAcube, without T cell sorting. Peripheral blood from monozygotic twin pairs who were concordant or discordant for inflammatory bowel disease underwent deep TCRalpha and TCRbeta repertoire profiling using unique molecular barcoding. Smoking habits were recorded for all twin pairs, and individuals were classified as current, former or never smokers. The sample is drawn from a study of monozygotic twins with inflammatory bowel disease (dated by TCRdb to about 2019). With regard to the full study: In total, approximately 28 monozygotic twin pairs made up the full study: 19 Danish pairs, all IBD-discordant, plus nine German pairs, of which four were IBD-concordant and five were IBD-discordant. Disease-associated traits were sought mainly through comparisons between IBD patients and their genetically identical healthy co-twins within discordant pairs. Each individual had, on average, about 151 000 unique TCRalpha sequences and 181 000 unique TCRbeta sequences available for analysis.

General study outcomes and caveats: TCRbeta repertoire diversity, by inverse Simpson index, was decreased in IBD patients compared with their healthy co-twins. Differing immunosuppressive treatments among patients may have added background noise and inter-individual variability to the repertoires. Repertoire similarity did not differ between concordant and discordant twins, possibly due to limited statistical power. The analysis was unable to tell different T cell subtypes apart. No single strong signal or clonotype linked to IBD turned up in the results, so the idea that one exists was not supported. Fewer clonotypes were shared with other individuals by IBD patients than by healthy twins, most markedly in patients showing signs of disease activity.

The clonotype originates from a human donor with ulcerative colitis or Crohn's disease, or a healthy co-twin of an affected twin (not recorded which). Source material: blood. The sequence joins TRBV10-2 to TRBJ2-1; TCRdb names TRBD2, which stays unverified in the absence of DNA. The CDR3 region: CASSGLAGFHEQFF.